This T cell receptor (beta chain) derives from a study of immune heterogeneity within non-small cell lung tumors. Multiplex PCR amplified the TCR beta CDR3 region. Its first round ran for 9 to 11 cycles with 32 V and 13 J primers. A single record per CDR3 protein comes from TCRdb applying MiXCR to the multiplex PCR reads. Here the sample spans 20,000 to 25,000 distinct CDR3 sequences, under 35% being singletons. As concerns this clonotype: A read error may explain this, as a much larger clone is one base away.

The CDR3 has 15 amino acids. Germline V gives CDR1 MNHEY, CDR2 SVGAGI. TCRs were amplified from about 640 ng gDNA of bulk tumor per sample. Every primary tumor yielded several biopsies, spaced far apart, that were taken during surgery. Patients had untreated, newly diagnosed non-small cell lung cancer and underwent curative surgery. Non-small cell lung cancer patients, newly diagnosed and having surgery with curative intent, served as donors. Sequencing was carried out using lung tumor tissue. The sequence was collected from a man aged 40-49 years with non-small cell lung cancer. The V and J genes are TRBV6-5 and TRBJ1-4; a weak D match, TRBD1 (5 bases). The CDR3 DNA reads as TGTGCCAGCAGTTACGCGGGACTGCATAATGAAAAACAGTTTTTT. It codes for CASSYAGLHNEKQFF.